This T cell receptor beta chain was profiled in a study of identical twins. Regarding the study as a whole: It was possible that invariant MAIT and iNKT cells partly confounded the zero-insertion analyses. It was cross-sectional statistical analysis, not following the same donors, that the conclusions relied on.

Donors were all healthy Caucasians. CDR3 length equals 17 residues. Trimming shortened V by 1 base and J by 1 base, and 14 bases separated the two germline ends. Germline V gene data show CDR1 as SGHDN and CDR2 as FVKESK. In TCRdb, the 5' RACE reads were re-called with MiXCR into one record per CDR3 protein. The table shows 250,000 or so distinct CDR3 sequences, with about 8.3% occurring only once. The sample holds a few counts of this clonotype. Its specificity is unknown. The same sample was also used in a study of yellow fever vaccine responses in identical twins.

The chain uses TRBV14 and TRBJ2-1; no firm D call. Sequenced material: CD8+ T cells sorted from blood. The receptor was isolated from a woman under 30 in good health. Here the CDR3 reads CASSQVSPYNSYNEQFF. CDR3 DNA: TGTGCCAGCAGCCAAGTTAGTCCCTACAATTCCTACAATGAGCAGTTCTTC.